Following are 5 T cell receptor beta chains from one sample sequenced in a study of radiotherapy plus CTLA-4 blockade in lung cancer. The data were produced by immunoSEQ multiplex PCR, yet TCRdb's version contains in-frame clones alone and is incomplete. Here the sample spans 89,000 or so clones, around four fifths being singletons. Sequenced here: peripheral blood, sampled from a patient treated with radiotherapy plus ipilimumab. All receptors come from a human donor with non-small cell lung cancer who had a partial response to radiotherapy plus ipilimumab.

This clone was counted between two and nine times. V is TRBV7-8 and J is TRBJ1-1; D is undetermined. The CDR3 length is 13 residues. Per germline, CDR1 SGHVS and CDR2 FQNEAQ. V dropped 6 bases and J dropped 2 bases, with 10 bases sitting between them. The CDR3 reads CASSSQANTEAFF. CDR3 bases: TGTGCCAGCAGTTCTCAGGCAAACACTGAAGCTTTCTTT.

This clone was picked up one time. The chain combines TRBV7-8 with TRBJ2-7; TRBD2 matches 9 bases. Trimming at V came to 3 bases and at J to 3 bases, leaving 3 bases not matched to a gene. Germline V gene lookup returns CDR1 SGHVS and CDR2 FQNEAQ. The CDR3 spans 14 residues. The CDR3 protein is CASSLREGFYEQYF. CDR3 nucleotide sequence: TGTGCCAGCAGCTTGCGGGAGGGATTCTACGAGCAGTACTTC. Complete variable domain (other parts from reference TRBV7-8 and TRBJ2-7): GAGVSQSPRYKVAKRGQDVALRCDPISGHVSLFWYQQALGQGPEFLTYFQNEAQLDKSGLPSDRFFAERPEGSVSTLKIQRTQQEDSAVYLCASSLREGFYEQYFGPGTRLTVT.

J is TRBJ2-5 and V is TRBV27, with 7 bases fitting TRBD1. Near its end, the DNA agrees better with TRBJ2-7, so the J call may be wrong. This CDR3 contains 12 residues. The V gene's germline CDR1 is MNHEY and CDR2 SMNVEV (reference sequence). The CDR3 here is CASRGDSYEQYF. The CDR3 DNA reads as TGTGCCAGCAGGGGGGACAGCTACGAGCAGTACTTC.

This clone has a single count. The CDR3 is CASSLAGTPTTEAFF. DNA for the CDR3: TGTGCCAGCAGCTTAGCAGGGACACCTACCACTGAAGCTTTCTTT. The V call is TRBV7-2, the J call TRBJ1-1, with D possibly matching TRBD1 (6 bases). The CDR3 loop spans 15 amino acids. Germline CDR1 reads SGHTA; CDR2 reads FQGNSA. Trimming shortened V by 0 bases and J by 4 bases, and 12 bases separated the two germline ends.

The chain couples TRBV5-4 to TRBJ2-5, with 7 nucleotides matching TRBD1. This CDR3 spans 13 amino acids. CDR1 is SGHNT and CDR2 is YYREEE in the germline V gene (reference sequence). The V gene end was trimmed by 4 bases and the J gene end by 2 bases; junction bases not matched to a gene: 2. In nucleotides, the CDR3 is TGTGCCAGCAGCGGGACAGTACAAGAGACCCAGTACTTC. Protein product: CASSGTVQETQYF.